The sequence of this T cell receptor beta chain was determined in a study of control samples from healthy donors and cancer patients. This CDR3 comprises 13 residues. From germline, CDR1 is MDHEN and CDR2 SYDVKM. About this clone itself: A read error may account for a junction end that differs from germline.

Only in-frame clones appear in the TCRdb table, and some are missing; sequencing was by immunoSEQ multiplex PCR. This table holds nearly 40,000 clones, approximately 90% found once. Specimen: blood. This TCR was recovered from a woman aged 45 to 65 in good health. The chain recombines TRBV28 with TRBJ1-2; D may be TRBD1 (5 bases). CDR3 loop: CASSLLDTGRRLF. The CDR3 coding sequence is TGTGCCAGCAGTTTGTTGGACACGGGACGGCGCCTATTC.